These 9 T cell receptor beta chains originate from one sample sequenced in a study of monozygotic twins with cystic fibrosis. Clones were read by immunoSEQ multiplex PCR, and TCRdb kept only the in-frame ones, dropping some. Here the sample spans under 20,000 clones, approximately 97% being singletons. The source material was blood. These receptor sequences come from a woman aged 25 to 39 with cystic fibrosis.

The rearrangement joins TRBV4-2 to TRBJ1-1; D not resolved. V was clipped by 2 bases and J by 0 bases, with 1 base between them. CDR1 and CDR2 from the germline V gene are LGHNA and YNFKEQ. The CDR3 covers 12 residues. CDR3 nucleotides: TGTGCCAGCAGCCAATTGAACACTGAAGCTTTCTTT. Protein sequence: CASSQLNTEAFF.

The chain carries TRBV10-3 and TRBJ2-7, with D perhaps matching TRBD2 (5 bases). This CDR3 is built from 15 residues. Trimming removed 9 bases from V and 1 base from J, with 19 bases in between. CDR1 ENHRY and CDR2 SYGVKD come from the germline V gene. CDR3 in amino acids: CAIGDSGMYSYEQYF. Written as DNA, the CDR3 is TGTGCCATAGGCGACTCGGGGATGTATTCCTACGAGCAGTACTTC.

This sequence joins TRBV2 and TRBJ1-2; D may be TRBD1 (6 bases). The CDR3 consists of 14 residues. The germline gives CDR1 SNHLY, CDR2 FYNNEI. Trimming pared 7 bases from V and 8 bases from J, leaving 20 bases between. CDR3 protein: CASIPNGQLGGYTF. The CDR3 DNA is TGTGCCAGCATCCCCAACGGACAGCTAGGAGGCTACACCTTC.

This chain uses TRBV7-9 with TRBJ2-7; D might be TRBD1 (5 bases). Germline CDR1 is SEHNR and CDR2 is FQNEAQ (reference sequence). There are 11 residues in the CDR3. V lost 4 bases to trimming and J lost 7 bases, with 8 bases between them. Here the CDR3 reads CASSSAGEQYF. As DNA, the CDR3 is TGTGCCAGCAGCTCTGCAGGGGAGCAGTACTTC.

V and J are TRBV6-6 and TRBJ1-2, with TRBD1 matching 8 bases. The CDR3 loop spans 14 amino acids. Germline assignment: CDR1 MNHNY and CDR2 SVGAGI (reference sequence). The ends lost 5 bases at V and 5 bases at J; junction bases unmatched: 7. CDR3 in DNA: TGTGCCAGCAGTCGGCTACAGGGGGATTATGGCTACACCTTC. Its translation: CASSRLQGDYGYTF.

Written as DNA, the CDR3 is TGCGCCAGCAGACAGGGGGTCAGCTCCTACGAGCAGTACTTC. It specifies CASRQGVSSYEQYF. The chain recombines TRBV4-3 with TRBJ2-7; TRBD1 matches 8 bases. The CDR3 covers 14 residues. CDR1 LGHNA and CDR2 YSLEER come from the germline V gene. V lost 6 bases, J lost 0 bases, and 4 bases stayed unmatched.

The gene calls are TRBV10-1 and TRBJ2-7; the D is unclear. Germline V gives CDR1 WNHNN, CDR2 SYGVQD (reference sequence). The CDR3 length is 13 residues. Trimming removed 2 bases from V and 2 bases from J, with 7 bases in between. In DNA, the CDR3 is TGCGCCAGCAGTGAGGGGCATACCTACGAGCAGTACTTC. Its protein is CASSEGHTYEQYF.

J is TRBJ2-7 and V is TRBV9; tentatively, D is TRBD1 (6 bases). The V end lost 0 bases, the J end lost 7 bases, and 17 bases lay between the germline ends. The germline V gene has CDR1 SGDLS and CDR2 YYNGEE. This CDR3 spans 15 amino acids. The CDR3: CASSVGHRDIGEQYF. As DNA, the CDR3 is TGTGCCAGCAGCGTAGGTCACAGGGACATAGGGGAGCAGTACTTC.

J is TRBJ2-1 and V is TRBV5-1; D is unclear. Trimming removed 5 bases at V and 0 bases at J, with 12 bases between. Germline assignment: CDR1 SGHRS and CDR2 YFSETQ. The CDR3 is 15 amino acids. CDR3 sequence (DNA): TGCGCCAGCAGAACGGCTTACCGCTCCTACAATGAGCAGTTCTTC. Its translation: CASRTAYRSYNEQFF.